Included here is one T cell receptor (beta chain) sequence, with context. As yet, its antigen is unknown. The donors were in the approximately 130-subject validation cohort, distinct from the approximately 730-subject first cohort. This specimen comes from a study of cytomegalovirus exposure and HLA in healthy donors. Generated by immunoSEQ multiplex PCR, the TCRdb table keeps only in-frame clones and is missing some. This repertoire shows 140,000 or so clones, roughly 87% found once; its top ten account for roughly 4.3%. The study's findings and limits: Reports indicated that the classifier achieved high specificity and sensitivity in diagnosing cytomegalovirus status. TCR beta chains numbering approximately 150 were designated cytomegalovirus-associated.

This CDR3 contains 15 residues. The V end lost 2 bases, the J end lost 3 bases, and 11 bases lay between the germline ends. The germline gives CDR1 MNHEY, CDR2 SMNVEV (reference sequence). The receptor's source is a man between 18 and 29 years old in good health and CMV-seropositive. The J gene is TRBJ2-1, the V gene TRBV27; D is undetermined. The sample taken for sequencing was PBMCs. DNA for the CDR3: TGTGCCAGCAGTTTAGGCCTCATCAACTACAATGAGCAGTTCTTC. Translating it yields CASSLGLINYNEQFF.